This T cell receptor beta chain was documented in a study of blood T cell repertoires in COVID-19. Germline V lookup: CDR1 SGHRS, CDR2 YFSETQ. The V and J ends lost 2 bases and 5 bases, in that order; junction bases with no gene match: 10. CDR3 length: 16 amino acids. Using immunoSEQ multiplex PCR, the repertoire was profiled, and TCRdb retains in-frame clones only, with some absent. Found here are roughly 76,000 clones, 87% of them singletons; the top ten hold 29%. The V gene is TRBV5-1, the J gene TRBJ2-5; 9 bases agree with TRBD2. Material: peripheral blood. This TCR was sampled from a woman of 80 years or more with active or convalescent COVID-19. The CDR3 DNA follows: TGCGCCAGCAGCTTCGGTGCGGGGGGGCTAGAGGAGACCCAGTACTTC. Its protein product is CASSFGAGGLEETQYF. Full variable domain (rest looked up from reference TRBV5-1 and TRBJ2-5): KAGVTQTPRYLIKTRGQQVTLSCSPISGHRSVSWYQQTPGQGLQFLFEYFSETQRNKGNFPGRFSGRQFSNSRSEMNVSTLELGDSALYLCASSFGAGGLEETQYFGPGTRLLVL.